The 31 T cell receptor beta chains below were found in one sample sequenced in a study of blood T cells in healthy people across ages. For the second PCR, which ran for about 6 to 11 cycles, a sample-barcoded 5' primer and a J-beta primer mix were used. Each CDR3 protein gets one entry after TCRdb re-called the 5' RACE reads with MiXCR. The sample includes 750,000 to 950,000 distinct CDR3 sequences, less than 70% of them seen just once. Sequenced sample: blood. Receptors originate from a man older than 75 in good health.

This chain uses TRBV7-8 with TRBJ2-4; 7 positions match TRBD1. Near its end, the DNA agrees better with TRBJ2-7, so the J call may be wrong. CDR3 length equals 16 residues. From germline, CDR1 is SGHVS and CDR2 FQNEAQ. Here the CDR3 DNA reads TGTGCCAGCAGCCCGAGGCTCGACAGGGCCTTCTACGAGCAGTACTTC. Translating it yields CASSPRLDRAFYEQYF.

This clonotype was counted between two and nine times. The genes are TRBV10-3 and TRBJ2-7; D may be TRBD2 (7 bases). The CDR3 spans 15 residues. V lost 3 bases and J lost 3, with 15 bases in between. Per the germline V gene, CDR1 is ENHRY and CDR2 is SYGVKD. The DNA of the CDR3 is TGTGCCATCAGTGATCATTCGGGGGGCCGCTACGAGCAGTACTTC. Its translation: CAISDHSGGRYEQYF.

The chain links TRBV12-3 or TRBV12-4 to TRBJ1-6, with 8 bases lining up with TRBD1. Trimming at V came to 6 bases and at J to 14 bases, leaving 12 bases not matched to a gene. This CDR3 region has 14 residues. The CDR3 region is CASSPTWTGFTLHF. DNA for the CDR3: TGTGCCAGCAGCCCCACCTGGACAGGGTTCACCCTCCACTTT.

J is TRBJ2-4 and V is TRBV27, with D perhaps TRBD1 (6 bases). Near its end, the DNA agrees better with TRBJ2-7, so the J call may be wrong. The CDR3 has 15 amino acids. In germline, CDR1 is MNHEY, CDR2 SMNVEV (reference sequence). Here the CDR3 DNA reads TGTGCCAGCAGTTTATATCCTCAGGGGAATTACGAGCAGTACTTC. Its protein product is CASSLYPQGNYEQYF.

Notes on this clonotype: A much more abundant neighbour one base away suggests this may be a read error. The chain joins TRBV10-1 to TRBJ2-1; TRBD2 agrees at 10 bases. Germline V gives CDR1 WNHNN, CDR2 SYGVQD (reference sequence). The CDR3 covers 13 residues. The V segment lost 10 bases and the J segment 4 bases; nucleotides outside the gene matches: 4. This CDR3 is CANKAGGYNEQFF. In nucleotides, the CDR3 is TGCGCCAACAAAGCGGGAGGGTACAATGAGCAGTTCTTC.

V gene TRBV7-9 combines with J gene TRBJ2-4, with unresolved D. The CDR3 is 15 residues long. V dropped 0 bases and J dropped 5 bases, with 11 bases sitting between them. The germline V gene has CDR1 SEHNR and CDR2 FQNEAQ (reference sequence). The CDR3 sequence: CASSLAVSKENIQYF. The CDR3 coding sequence is TGTGCCAGCAGCTTAGCCGTCAGCAAGGAAAACATTCAGTACTTC.

The genes are TRBV5-1 and TRBJ2-1, with a possible D match to TRBD1 (6 bases). The DNA end is more similar to TRBJ2-7, so the J call may be wrong. This CDR3 comprises 18 residues. Looked up from germline, CDR1 is SGHRS and CDR2 is YFSETQ. CDR3: CASTLGQGRLGWGYEQYF. The CDR3 coding sequence is TGCGCCAGCACGCTGGGGCAGGGGCGTTTGGGTTGGGGCTACGAGCAGTACTTC.

This clonotype showed up just a few times. The chain is built from TRBV5-1 and TRBJ2-4; TRBD1 agrees at 9 bases. The end of the DNA fits TRBJ2-7 better, so the J call may be wrong. The CDR3 runs to 15 residues. Germline V lookup: CDR1 SGHRS, CDR2 YFSETQ. The CDR3 DNA sequence: TGCGCCAGCAGCGCCGCCGGGACAGGGTGGCACGAGCAGTACTTC. Translated: CASSAAGTGWHEQYF.

The chain uses TRBV13 and TRBJ1-1; D might be TRBD1 (5 bases). CDR3 length: 13 residues. Trimming took off 5 bases at V and 5 bases at J, with 12 bases between the two ends. CDR1 PRHDT and CDR2 FYEKMQ come from the germline V gene (reference sequence). The CDR3 bases are TGTGCCAGCAGCCCGAGGACACTTACTGAAGCTTTCTTT. It codes for CASSPRTLTEAFF.

The chain joins TRBV5-1 to TRBJ2-7; 11 bases are a match to TRBD2. J was trimmed by 7 bases and V by 4 bases; bases with no gene match: 10. CDR1 and CDR2 (germline): SGHRS, YFSETQ. The CDR3 totals 15 residues. In DNA form, the CDR3 reads TGCGCCAGCAGCCCAGATAGCGGGGGGGTCCATGAGCAGTACTTC. Its translation is CASSPDSGGVHEQYF. Full variable domain (remainder filled in from reference TRBV5-1 and TRBJ2-7): KAGVTQTPRYLIKTRGQQVTLSCSPISGHRSVSWYQQTPGQGLQFLFEYFSETQRNKGNFPGRFSGRQFSNSRSEMNVSTLELGDSALYLCASSPDSGGVHEQYFGPGTRLTVT.

This sequence joins TRBV6-2 or TRBV6-3 and TRBJ2-5, with D tentatively TRBD2 (5 bases). Trimming left V 0 bases short and J 1 base short, with 9 bases between. The CDR3 has 15 residues. Germline-derived CDR1 and CDR2 are MNHEY and SVGEGT. The CDR3 bases are TGTGCCAGCAGTTACTCACTAGTCCTCCAAGAGACCCAGTACTTC. Its protein product is CASSYSLVLQETQYF.

The sample holds one count of this clonotype. The V and J genes are TRBV20-1 and TRBJ1-5; no clear D. The CDR3 is 13 residues long. Deletions cut 0 bases from V and 9 bases from J, with 12 bases between. Per germline, CDR1 DFQATT and CDR2 SNEGSKA (reference sequence). This CDR3 reads CSARDPVGSPQHF. The CDR3, as DNA: TGCAGTGCTAGAGACCCCGTCGGGTCGCCCCAGCATTTT.

This sequence joins TRBV2 and TRBJ2-7; TRBD2 agrees at 8 bases. Germline V gene data show CDR1 as SNHLY and CDR2 as FYNNEI. The CDR3 length is 15 residues. The V and J ends lost 3 bases and 0 bases, in that order; junction bases with no gene match: 4. CDR3 sequence reads: CASSDRLAGSYEQYF. The CDR3, as DNA: TGTGCCAGCAGTGATCGGCTAGCGGGCTCCTACGAGCAGTACTTC.

The rearrangement uses TRBV28 and TRBJ1-1; D gene unclear. CDR1 and CDR2 (germline): MDHEN, SYDVKM. Trimming took 3 bases from V and 6 from J, leaving 14 bases between them. This CDR3 has 14 amino acids. The CDR3, as DNA: TGTGCCAGCAGTTTCGCCTCGCTTGTCTCTGAAGCTTTCTTT. The encoded protein is CASSFASLVSEAFF.

The chain employs TRBV7-3 and TRBJ2-1, with 9 positions matching TRBD2. Germline V gene sequence: CDR1 SGHTA, CDR2 FQGTGA. This CDR3 is built from 15 residues. V was pared by 0 bases and J by 9 bases, with 6 bases of the junction left unmatched. The CDR3 DNA reads TGTGCCAGCAGCTTAACTGGTACTAGCGGGTGTGAGCAGTTCTTC. Translated, it gives CASSLTGTSGCEQFF.

The CDR3 region is CATRRTGSNYNEQFF. CDR3 DNA sequence: TGTGCCACCAGAAGGACAGGGAGCAACTACAATGAGCAGTTCTTC. The rearrangement uses TRBV24-1 and TRBJ2-1; 8 nucleotides align to TRBD1. After removal of 7 bases from V and 3 bases from J, the junction contained 7 bases not matched to a gene. Germline assignment: CDR1 KGHDR and CDR2 SFDVKD. The CDR3 extends over 15 amino acids.

This chain joins TRBV5-1 and TRBJ2-4; perhaps D is TRBD1 or TRBD2 (5 bases each). Near its end, the DNA agrees better with TRBJ2-7, so the J call may be wrong. This CDR3 comprises 15 residues. CDR1 and CDR2 from the germline V gene are SGHRS and YFSETQ. CDR3 coding DNA: TGCGCCAGCAGCGAGGGACCGCTAGGACCCTACGAGCAGTACTTC. Encoded protein: CASSEGPLGPYEQYF.

This chain uses TRBV18 with TRBJ2-1, with D possibly TRBD1 on 6 matching bases. V was shortened by 4 bases and J by 3 bases, with 10 bases between the two germline ends. CDR1 is KGHSH, CDR2 LQKENI, per germline. The CDR3 spans 14 residues. CDR3 region: CASSRGQLYNEQFF. CDR3 in DNA: TGTGCCAGCTCACGCGGACAGCTCTACAATGAGCAGTTCTTC.

This clonotype showed up just a few times. This chain uses TRBV30 with TRBJ2-3; 9 bases map to TRBD2. Germline loops: CDR1 GTSNPN, CDR2 SVGIG (reference sequence). CDR3 length equals 12 residues. The ends lost 4 bases at V and 14 bases at J; junction bases unmatched: 10. CDR3 region: CAWIPTSGYAYF. In nucleotides, the CDR3 is TGTGCCTGGATTCCGACTAGCGGATACGCGTATTTT.

V usage is TRBV2 and J usage is TRBJ2-5; D gene uncertain. This CDR3 spans 10 amino acids. Germline lookup yields CDR1 SNHLY and CDR2 FYNNEI. The ends were cut back, 3 bases at V and 11 bases at J, with 7 bases in the middle. CDR3 amino acids: CASSEGGQYF. In DNA, the CDR3 is TGTGCCAGCAGTGAGGGTGGGCAGTACTTC. Variable domain in full (rest from reference TRBV2 and TRBJ2-5): EPEVTQTPSHQVTQMGQEVILRCVPISNHLYFYWYRQILGQKVEFLVSFYNNEISEKSEIFDDQFSVERPDGSNFTLKIRSTKLEDSAMYFCASSEGGQYFGPGTRLLVL.

CDR3 loop: CAISRPGGAGANVLTF. The CDR3 nucleotides are TGTGCCATCAGTCGACCAGGGGGCGCCGGGGCCAACGTCCTGACTTTC. V and J are TRBV10-3 and TRBJ2-6; 8 positions match TRBD1. Trimming at V came to 5 bases and at J to 4 bases, leaving 7 bases not matched to a gene. Per germline, CDR1 ENHRY and CDR2 SYGVKD. This CDR3 contains 16 residues.

This clonotype was detected only a few times. This chain joins TRBV3-1 and TRBJ1-6; a possible D gene is TRBD1 (6 bases). Germline assignment: CDR1 LGHDT and CDR2 YNNKEL (reference sequence). Deletions cut 3 bases from V and 9 bases from J, with 12 bases between. This CDR3 region has 14 residues. The DNA of the CDR3 is TGTGCCAGCAGCCAGGACAGTTCCTCTTCACCCCTCCACTTT. It yields the protein CASSQDSSSSPLHF.

The sample holds a few counts of this clonotype. J is TRBJ2-7 and V is TRBV20-1; 14 bases line up with TRBD2. The V gene end was trimmed by 0 bases and the J gene end by 3 bases; junction bases not matched to a gene: 4. This CDR3 is 16 amino acids long. Germline CDR1 reads DFQATT; CDR2 reads SNEGSKA (reference sequence). The CDR3 protein is CSARDPGLAGGYEQYF. The CDR3 nucleotides are TGCAGTGCTAGAGATCCCGGACTAGCGGGAGGCTACGAGCAGTACTTC.

CDR3 in amino acids: CASSKERSTEAFF. The CDR3 DNA sequence: TGTGCCAGCAGTAAGGAAAGGAGCACTGAAGCTTTCTTT. V is TRBV2 and J is TRBJ1-1, with D unclear. The CDR3 is 13 residues long. Germline CDR1 SNHLY, CDR2 FYNNEI. V lost 5 bases to trimming and J lost 4 bases, with 11 bases between them.

This clonotype has a handful of counts. V usage is TRBV25-1 and J usage is TRBJ2-1; D uncertain. Trimming pared 1 base from V and 0 bases from J, leaving 13 bases between. Germline CDR1 is MGHDK and CDR2 is SYGVNS. The CDR3 runs 17 residues. The CDR3 DNA sequence: TGTGCCAGCAGTGAATCGGTAAGGCGGAGCTCCTACAATGAGCAGTTCTTC. The encoded protein is CASSESVRRSSYNEQFF.

This rearrangement joins TRBV5-6 to TRBJ2-7; tentatively, D is TRBD2 (6 bases). The CDR3 runs 16 residues. V lost 3 bases to trimming and J lost 0 bases, with 16 bases between them. In germline, CDR1 is SGHDT, CDR2 YYEEEE. The CDR3 here is CASSWRARGSSYEQYF. As DNA, the CDR3 is TGTGCCAGCAGCTGGAGGGCCCGCGGAAGCTCCTACGAGCAGTACTTC.

This clonotype has only a few counts. V usage is TRBV6-1 and J usage is TRBJ2-3; no definite D call. CDR1 and CDR2 (germline): MNHNS, SASEGT. The CDR3 runs to 11 residues. V lost 6 bases, J lost 6 bases, and 7 bases lay in between. This CDR3 reads CASRFGDTQYF. CDR3 bases: TGTGCCAGCAGATTCGGTGATACGCAGTATTTT.

The V gene is TRBV20-1, the J gene TRBJ2-1; 10 nucleotides line up with TRBD2. This CDR3 spans 17 amino acids. Unmatched junction bases numbered 11, after V lost 0 bases and J lost 6 bases. CDR1 is DFQATT, CDR2 SNEGSKA, per germline (reference sequence). CDR3 in DNA: TGCAGTGCTAGAGATTCTCAACATTGGACTAGCGGCAATGAGCAGTTCTTC. This gives the protein CSARDSQHWTSGNEQFF.

The chain carries TRBV20-1 and TRBJ1-2, with 7 bases lining up with TRBD1. The ends lost 2 bases at V and 2 bases at J; junction bases unmatched: 8. CDR3 size: 15 residues. Germline V gene sequence: CDR1 DFQATT, CDR2 SNEGSKA (reference sequence). The CDR3 protein is CSARNTTGLNYGYTF. The CDR3, as DNA: TGCAGTGCTAGAAACACGACAGGGTTAAACTATGGCTACACCTTC.

In DNA form, the CDR3 reads TGCAGCGTTGGGGGGGGGACACCAAACAATGAGCAGTACTTC. Translated, it gives CSVGGGTPNNEQYF. The chain joins TRBV29-1 to TRBJ2-1; a weak D match, TRBD2 (7 bases). The end of the DNA fits TRBJ2-7 better, so the J call may be wrong. Germline loops: CDR1 SQVTM, CDR2 ANQGSEA. The CDR3 totals 14 residues.

The rearrangement links TRBV27 to TRBJ2-7; 12 bases are shared with TRBD2. V shed 4 bases, J shed 2 bases, and the junction held 12 bases outside the gene matches. The CDR3 covers 18 residues. Germline assignment: CDR1 MNHEY and CDR2 SMNVEV (reference sequence). This CDR3 is CASSSAKWTSGTPYEQYF. The CDR3, as DNA: TGTGCCAGCAGTTCTGCAAAATGGACTAGCGGGACCCCCTACGAGCAGTACTTC.